What follows is one T cell receptor beta chain and its context. These data come from a study of blood T cell repertoires in COVID-19. Study overall: The United States, Italy and Spain were the sources of the acute and convalescent COVID-19 samples. The analysed material was cDNA or gDNA that came from T cells, B-cell-depleted T cells, or PBMCs.

V shed 3 bases, J shed 5 bases, and the junction held 5 bases outside the gene matches. The germline V gene encodes CDR1 KGHDR and CDR2 SFDVKD. The CDR3 loop spans 15 amino acids. Original analysis: By means of reference gene primer amplification, nucleated cell counts were estimated. The method was immunoSEQ multiplex PCR; TCRdb's version includes in-frame clones alone and lacks a portion of them. V and J calls and clone size are those listed in that table; D and trimming were worked out from the DNA. The sample includes some 70,000 clones, about 73% of them seen just once. Material: peripheral blood. The chain links TRBV24-1 to TRBJ2-5, with TRBD1 matching 10 bases. The sequence came from a man aged 55-75 years with acute or convalescent COVID-19. The CDR3 DNA sequence: TGTGCCACCAGTGATCCAGACAGGGGGCGGGAGACCCAGTACTTC. It encodes CATSDPDRGRETQYF.